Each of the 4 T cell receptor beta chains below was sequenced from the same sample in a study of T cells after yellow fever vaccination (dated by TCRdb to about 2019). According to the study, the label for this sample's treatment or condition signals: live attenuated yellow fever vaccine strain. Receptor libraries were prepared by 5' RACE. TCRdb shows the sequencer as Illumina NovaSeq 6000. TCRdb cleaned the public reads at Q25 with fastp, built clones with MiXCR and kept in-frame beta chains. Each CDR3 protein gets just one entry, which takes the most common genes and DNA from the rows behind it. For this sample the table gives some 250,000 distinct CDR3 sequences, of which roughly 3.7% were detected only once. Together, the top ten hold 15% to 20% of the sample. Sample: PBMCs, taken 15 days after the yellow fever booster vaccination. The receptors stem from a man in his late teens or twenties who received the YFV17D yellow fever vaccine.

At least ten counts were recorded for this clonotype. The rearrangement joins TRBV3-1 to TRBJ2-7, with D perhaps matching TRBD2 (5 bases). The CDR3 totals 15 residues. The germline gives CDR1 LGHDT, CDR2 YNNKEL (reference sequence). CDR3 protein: CASRQGPGEGYEQYV. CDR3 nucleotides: TGTGCCAGCAGACAAGGTCCCGGGGAAGGGTACGAGCAGTACGTC.

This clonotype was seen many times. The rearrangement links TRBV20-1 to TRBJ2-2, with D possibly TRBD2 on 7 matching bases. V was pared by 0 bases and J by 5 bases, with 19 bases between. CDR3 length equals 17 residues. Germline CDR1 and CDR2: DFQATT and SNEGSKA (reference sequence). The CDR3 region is CSARDSSSGGGTGELFF. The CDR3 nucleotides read TGCAGTGCTAGAGATAGTAGTTCGGGGGGCGGAACCGGGGAGCTGTTTTTT.

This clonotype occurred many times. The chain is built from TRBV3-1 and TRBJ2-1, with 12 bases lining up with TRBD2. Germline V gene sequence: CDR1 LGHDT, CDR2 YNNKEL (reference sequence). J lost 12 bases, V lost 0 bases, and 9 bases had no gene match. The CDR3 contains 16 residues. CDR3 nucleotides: TGTGCCAGCAGCCAAGATTGGCCTAGCGGGGGGGCTAGGCAGTTCTTC. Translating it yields CASSQDWPSGGARQFF.

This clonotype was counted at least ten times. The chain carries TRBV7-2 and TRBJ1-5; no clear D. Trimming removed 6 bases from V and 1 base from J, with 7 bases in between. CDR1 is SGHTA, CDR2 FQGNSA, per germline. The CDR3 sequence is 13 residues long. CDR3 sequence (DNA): TGTGCCAGCAGTTTCGGCAGCAATCAGCCCCAGCATTTT. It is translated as CASSFGSNQPQHF.